Below, one T cell receptor beta chain is given with its context. The data originate from a study of spatial heterogeneity in lung cancer. Sample time point: sample taken at primary tumor resection. The donors were some 70 patients with non-small cell lung cancer that was early-stage and untreated. V gave up 7 bases and J gave up 1 base, with 3 bases separating them. Germline-derived CDR1 and CDR2 are SQVTM and ANQGSEA. The CDR3 is made up of 10 amino acids. TCRdb re-called the 5' RACE reads through MiXCR, storing one row per CDR3 protein. The sample consists of about 92,000 distinct CDR3 sequences, over 9.5% of them appearing once.

Sample: PBMCs, taken at surgery. This clonotype originated in a male donor with early-stage non-small cell lung cancer. The V call is TRBV29-1, the J call TRBJ2-3; D is uncertain. CDR3 sequence (DNA): TGCAGCGGAGGCACAGATACGCAGTATTTT. Residues: CSGGTDTQYF.